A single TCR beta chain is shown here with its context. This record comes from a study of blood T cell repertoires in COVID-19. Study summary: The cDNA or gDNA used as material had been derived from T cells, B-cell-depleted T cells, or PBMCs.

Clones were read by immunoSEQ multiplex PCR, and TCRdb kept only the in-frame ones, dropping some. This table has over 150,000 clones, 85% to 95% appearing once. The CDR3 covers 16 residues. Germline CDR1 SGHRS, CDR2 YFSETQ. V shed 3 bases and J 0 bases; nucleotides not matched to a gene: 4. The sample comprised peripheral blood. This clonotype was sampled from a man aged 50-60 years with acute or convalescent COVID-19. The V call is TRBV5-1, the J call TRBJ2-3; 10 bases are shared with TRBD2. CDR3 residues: CASSYGTSASTDTQYF. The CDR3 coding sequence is TGCGCCAGCAGCTATGGGACTAGCGCGAGCACAGATACGCAGTATTTT.